This T cell receptor (beta chain) was recovered during a study of STAT5B mutations in CD4+ large granular lymphocyte leukemia. The study's findings and limits: Without putative leukemic clones, patient CD4-sorted repertoires remained more clonal than healthy CD4+ repertoires. TRBV06-family usage was enriched in top patient clones (8/27) versus controls (2/35). Main leukemic clonotypes were patient-specific, but more than 20% appeared at low frequency elsewhere.

The CDR3 totals 16 residues. CDR1 is SEHNR and CDR2 is FQNEAQ in the germline V gene (reference sequence). The V segment lost 4 bases and the J segment 3 bases; nucleotides outside the gene matches: 11. Repertoires were generated with immunoSEQ multiplex PCR, while TCRdb's copy carries only in-frame clones and drops some. The sample shows about 27,000 clones, 74% of them seen only once. On this clone: Its antigen remains unknown.

This receptor was obtained from a human donor in good health. The sequenced sample consisted of CD4+ T cells from blood buffy coats. The gene calls are TRBV7-9 and TRBJ1-2; 7 nucleotides line up with TRBD1. In DNA form, the CDR3 reads TGTGCCAGCAGCTACCTACGGGACAGTTCATACTATGGCTACACCTTC. It encodes CASSYLRDSSYYGYTF.